This T cell receptor beta chain was obtained from a study of cytomegalovirus exposure and HLA in healthy donors. Study findings and constraints: What was likely a sequencing artifact was a cluster of highly shared sequence variants. Listed as cytomegalovirus-associated were around 160 TCR beta chains.

Germline CDR1 and CDR2: MNHNS and SASEGT. Trimming removed 0 bases at V and 2 bases at J, with 10 bases between. This CDR3 comprises 15 residues. Remarks on this clone: Its antigen is currently unknown.

The PCR used 60 Vbeta and 13 Jbeta primers. Some clones are missing from TCRdb's copy, which holds only in-frame ones; the method was immunoSEQ multiplex PCR. Of about 200,000 clones in the sample, around 86% were seen once. The clonotype originates from a woman in her thirties or forties in good health and CMV-seronegative. Material for sequencing was PBMCs. The chain is built from TRBV6-1 and TRBJ2-5; D unresolved. The CDR3 sequence: CASSEAWYRQETQYF. DNA of the CDR3: TGTGCCAGCAGTGAAGCGTGGTACAGACAAGAGACCCAGTACTTC.